This T cell receptor beta chain was identified during a study of type 1 regulatory T cells. Study as a whole: This in vitro CD4 product, T-allo10, is enriched for Tr1 cells and alloantigen-specific. Study conclusions and caveats: Compared with non-Tr1 cells, Tr1 cells showed a narrower TCR repertoire.

One entry per CDR3 protein, called by TCRdb with MiXCR from the reads. The data contain about 5,000 distinct CDR3 sequences, around 26% of them singletons. This clonotype was recorded at least ten times. Its specificity is not known. Trimming cost V 0 bases and J 4 bases, with 11 bases left between them. CDR1 and CDR2 (germline): KGHDR, SFDVKD. The CDR3 consists of 16 residues. This clonotype originated in a human donor in good health. Source material: cultured type 1 regulatory T (Tr1) cells, either the whole culture or a sorted fraction (not recorded which). This chain links TRBV24-1 with TRBJ2-2, with unresolved D. The CDR3 loop is CATSDLGAGSTGELFF. The CDR3 nucleotides read TGTGCCACCAGTGATTTGGGTGCCGGGTCCACCGGGGAGCTGTTTTTT.